Listed below are T cell receptor beta chains from one sample, sequenced in a study of cytomegalovirus exposure and HLA in healthy donors. Method: immunoSEQ multiplex PCR; TCRdb's copy keeps in-frame clones and lacks some. The sample records over 100,000 clones, approximately 89% being singletons. Sequenced: PBMCs. These TCRs come from a woman aged 18-30 years in good health and CMV-seronegative. Both conserved end residues are part of each CDR3. A D gene is named only where the DNA matches it firmly. A row's size may be missing; if present it is once, few, many or a size class.

cdr3_nt,cdr3_aa,j_call,d_call,v_call,clone_size
TGTGCCAGCAGCCCCGACAGGGGTACGTCCTACGAGCAGTACTTC,CASSPDRGTSYEQYF,TRBJ2-7,TRBD1,TRBV13,.
TGTGCCAGCAGCTCAACAGGGAGCCAGCCCCAGCATTTT,CASSSTGSQPQHF,TRBJ1-5,.,TRBV5-6,.
TGTGCCAGCAGCTCCCTAGGTGGCCCCCGAGTGTATGAGCAGTTCTTC,CASSSLGGPRVYEQFF,TRBJ2-1,.,TRBV9,.
TGTGCCAGCAGCGACATCTCCAAACAGGGAGAAGCTTTCTTT,CASSDISKQGEAFF,TRBJ1-1,.,TRBV12-1,.
TGTGCCATCAGTGATAGCGGGGAGCTGTTTTTT,CAISDSGELFF,TRBJ2-2,.,TRBV10-3,.
TGTGCCAGCAGCTTGGAGGGGCGACCACAAGAGACCCAGTACTTC,CASSLEGRPQETQYF,TRBJ2-5,.,TRBV5-6,.
TGTGCCAGCAGCTGGCCGGGACAGGGGGCAACAGATACGCAGTATTTT,CASSWPGQGATDTQYF,TRBJ2-3,TRBD1,TRBV5-5,.
TGTGCCAGCAGCTTATCGGGATTGAACACTGAAGCTTTCTTT,CASSLSGLNTEAFF,TRBJ1-1,.,TRBV7-9,.
TGCAGCGTTCGTTATGACAGGGGTCTAGCCAAAAACATTCAGTACTTC,CSVRYDRGLAKNIQYF,TRBJ2-4,TRBD1,TRBV29-1,.
TGTGCCAGCAGTCCCCGACGGGACAGGGGAACAGATACGCAGTATTTT,CASSPRRDRGTDTQYF,TRBJ2-3,TRBD1,TRBV6-6,.
TGTGCCAGCAGTCACGGGGACAGGCCCCTCCACTTT,CASSHGDRPLHF,TRBJ1-6,TRBD1,TRBV27,.
TGTGCCAGCAGTTTCCGAGAGACCCAGTACTTC,CASSFRETQYF,TRBJ2-5,.,TRBV6-6,.
TGTGCCAGCAGTGTTGAGAGAGGAGCGTACAATGGCTACACCTTC,CASSVERGAYNGYTF,TRBJ1-2,.,TRBV2,.
TGTGCCAGAAGCCCTCGTGGGGACAGGGGGCCCTACGAGCAGTACTTC,CARSPRGDRGPYEQYF,TRBJ2-7,.,TRBV7-5,.
TGTGCCAGCAGCTTAGCGGCCACGCCCCCCGTGCGGACTGAAGCTTTCTTT,CASSLAATPPVRTEAFF,TRBJ1-1,.,TRBV11-2,.
TGTGCCAGCAGCAATCCGGGACAGGGACCCGAGCAGTACTTC,CASSNPGQGPEQYF,TRBJ2-7,TRBD1,TRBV7-6,.
TGCGCCGGAGCGTCGGGACACCCCTCCTACGAGCAGTACTTC,CAGASGHPSYEQYF,TRBJ2-7,.,TRBV10-2,.
TGTGCCAGCAGATACCGGGACAGGGATCAGCCCCAGCATTTT,CASRYRDRDQPQHF,TRBJ1-5,TRBD1,TRBV27,.
TGCAGCGTGAAGACAGGCCCCCTAGGCTACACCTTC,CSVKTGPLGYTF,TRBJ1-2,.,TRBV29-1,.
TGCGCCAGCAGCTTGTTTAGAGGTGCTGGGAACACTGAAGCTTTCTTT,CASSLFRGAGNTEAFF,TRBJ1-1,.,TRBV5-1,.
TGTGCCACCAGCAGAGACAGGGGCACCGGGGAGCTGTTTTTT,CATSRDRGTGELFF,TRBJ2-2,.,TRBV15,.
TGTGCCAGCAGCTTAGATCGCGCCTCTGGGGCCAACGTCCTGACTTTC,CASSLDRASGANVLTF,TRBJ2-6,.,TRBV11-2,once
TGTGCCAGCAGCGTAGGGGGACAGTTCTCCTACGAGCAGTACTTC,CASSVGGQFSYEQYF,TRBJ2-7,TRBD1,TRBV9,once
TGTGCCAGCAGCCTCCACCTTGGGGGGTTCGGATATGAGCAGTTCTTC,CASSLHLGGFGYEQFF,TRBJ2-1,.,TRBV11-2,.
TGTGCCAGCAGCTCCGGACTCGCGGGGGGGCCTGGGACCCAGTACTTC,CASSSGLAGGPGTQYF,TRBJ2-5,TRBD2,TRBV11-3,.
TGTGCCAGCTTTTCACCTTTAGCGGGGGGGAGAGAGACCCAGTACTTC,CASFSPLAGGRETQYF,TRBJ2-5,.,TRBV21-1,.